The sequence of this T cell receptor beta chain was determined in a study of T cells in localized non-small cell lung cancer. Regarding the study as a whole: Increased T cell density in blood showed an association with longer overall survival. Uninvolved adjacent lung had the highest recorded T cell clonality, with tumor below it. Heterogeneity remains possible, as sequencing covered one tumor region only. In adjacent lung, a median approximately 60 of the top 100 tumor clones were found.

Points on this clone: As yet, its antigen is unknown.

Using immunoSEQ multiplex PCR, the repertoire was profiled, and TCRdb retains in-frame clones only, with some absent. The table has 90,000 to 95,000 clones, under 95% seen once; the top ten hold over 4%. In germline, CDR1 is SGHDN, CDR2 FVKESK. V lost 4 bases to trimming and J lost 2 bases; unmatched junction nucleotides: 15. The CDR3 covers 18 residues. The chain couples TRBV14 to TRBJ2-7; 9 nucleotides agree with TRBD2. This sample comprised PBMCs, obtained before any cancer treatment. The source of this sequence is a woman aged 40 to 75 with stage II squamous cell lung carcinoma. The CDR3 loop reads CASSLTLSGSGFPYEQYF. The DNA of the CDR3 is TGTGCCAGCAGCCTAACCCTTAGCGGGAGCGGTTTCCCCTACGAGCAGTACTTC.